A single sample gave rise to the 22 T cell receptor beta chains below, sequenced in a study of shared clonotypes between healthy human individuals. Libraries were prepared by immunoSEQ multiplex PCR; TCRdb keeps only in-frame clonotypes and omits some of them. This table has over a million clones, approximately 97% appearing once. Sequencing was carried out using naive CD4+ T cells sorted from blood. Subset indicated: CD45RA+ positively selected. Every receptor here comes from a man between 25 and 39 years old in good health.

The chain uses TRBV27 and TRBJ2-7; D is perhaps TRBD1 (6 bases). The V end was cut by 6 bases, the J end by 10 bases, with 22 bases between. The length of the CDR3 is 14 residues. CDR1 is MNHEY, CDR2 SMNVEV, per germline (reference sequence). CDR3 sequence (DNA): TGTGCCAGCAGCCGCAAAGGACTCCCAGGGGTACAGTACTTC. Protein sequence: CASSRKGLPGVQYF.

The chain carries TRBV6-4 and TRBJ2-5; no definite D call. This CDR3 has 13 residues. The V end was cut by 5 bases, the J end by 0 bases, with 7 bases between. Germline V gene sequence: CDR1 MRHNA, CDR2 SNTAGT. The CDR3 is CASSKQYQETQYF. The CDR3 nucleotides read TGTGCCAGCAGTAAGCAGTACCAAGAGACCCAGTACTTC.

On this clone: The same CDR3 arises from other DNA sequences in this sample as well. This rearrangement joins TRBV5-1 to TRBJ2-1; 9 bases map to TRBD2. In germline, CDR1 is SGHRS, CDR2 YFSETQ. The V and J ends lost 0 bases and 0 bases, in that order; junction bases with no gene match: 1. The CDR3 sequence is 16 residues long. The CDR3 DNA follows: TGCGCCAGCAGCTTGGCTAGCGGGAACTCCTACAATGAGCAGTTCTTC. It translates to CASSLASGNSYNEQFF. Full variable domain (rest looked up from reference TRBV5-1 and TRBJ2-1): KAGVTQTPRYLIKTRGQQVTLSCSPISGHRSVSWYQQTPGQGLQFLFEYFSETQRNKGNFPGRFSGRQFSNSRSEMNVSTLELGDSALYLCASSLASGNSYNEQFFGPGTRLTVL.

The chain carries TRBV7-9 and TRBJ2-2; D gene ambiguous. CDR1 SEHNR and CDR2 FQNEAQ come from the germline V gene (reference sequence). The CDR3 spans 13 residues. V lost 0 bases to trimming and J lost 6 bases, with 5 bases between them. The CDR3, as DNA: TGTGCCAGCAGCTTAGCTAGGGCCGGGGAGCTGTTTTTT. Amino acid sequence: CASSLARAGELFF.

This clone was counted a single time. CDR3 residues: CASSLEPSNYGYTF. For the CDR3, the DNA is TGTGCCAGCAGCCTCGAACCCTCTAACTATGGCTACACCTTC. The chain has TRBV7-9 and TRBJ1-2; D not certain. The CDR3 sequence is 14 residues long. Looked up from germline, CDR1 is SEHNR and CDR2 is FQNEAQ (reference sequence). Deletions cut 5 bases from V and 0 bases from J, with 10 bases between.

The chain is built from TRBV27 and TRBJ1-2, with D perhaps matching TRBD1 (5 bases). The germline V gene encodes CDR1 MNHEY and CDR2 SMNVEV (reference sequence). V lost 2 bases and J 7 bases, leaving 11 bases between the germline ends. This CDR3 contains 13 residues. In DNA form, the CDR3 reads TGTGCCAGCAGTTTAGGGGGGATCGGTGGCTACACCTTC. Protein: CASSLGGIGGYTF.

This chain connects TRBV28 to TRBJ2-7, with 7 bases identical to TRBD1. With V trimmed by 6 bases and J by 6 bases, 8 bases remained unmatched. This CDR3 comprises 13 residues. Germline assignment: CDR1 MDHEN and CDR2 SYDVKM. CDR3 in amino acids: CASRGGAWVEQYF. In DNA form, the CDR3 reads TGTGCCAGCAGAGGGGGCGCATGGGTCGAGCAGTACTTC. The whole variable domain, remainder taken from reference TRBV28 and TRBJ2-7, is DVKVTQSSRYLVKRTGEKVFLECVQDMDHENMFWYRQDPGLGLRLIYFSYDVKMKEKGDIPEGYSVSREKKERFSLILESASTNQTSMYLCASRGGAWVEQYFGPGTRLTVT.

This clone was recorded once. This sequence joins TRBV7-2 and TRBJ2-1; 9 bases are shared with TRBD2. The CDR3 runs to 18 residues. Looked up from germline, CDR1 is SGHTA and CDR2 is FQGNSA. The ends lost 0 bases at V and 4 bases at J; junction bases unmatched: 10. The CDR3 region has the DNA TGTGCCAGCAGCTTAGCGCCAGTAGCGGGAGTAGGATACAATGAGCAGTTCTTC. Translation gives CASSLAPVAGVGYNEQFF.

V usage is TRBV13 and J usage is TRBJ2-5; 7 positions match TRBD2. Per germline, CDR1 PRHDT and CDR2 FYEKMQ (reference sequence). Losses at the gene ends were 4 bases for V and 5 bases for J; bases not matched to a gene: 7. This CDR3 is built from 14 residues. The CDR3 region is CASSSWGGGETQYF. The CDR3, as DNA: TGTGCCAGCAGCTCGTGGGGGGGAGGCGAGACCCAGTACTTC.

The chain recombines TRBV10-1 with TRBJ2-7; TRBD1 agrees at 7 bases. Germline V lookup: CDR1 WNHNN, CDR2 SYGVQD (reference sequence). The V gene end was trimmed by 3 bases and the J gene end by 3 bases; junction bases not matched to a gene: 5. The CDR3 length is 14 residues. CDR3 nucleotide sequence: TGCGCCAGCAGTGAAAACAGGGGTTTCTACGAGCAGTACTTC. It is translated as CASSENRGFYEQYF.

This clone turned up a few times. This chain connects TRBV7-9 to TRBJ2-2; TRBD1 is a possible D gene (5 bases). Germline CDR1 and CDR2: SEHNR and FQNEAQ (reference sequence). V was cut by 4 bases and J by 3 bases, with 9 bases left in between. The CDR3 is 14 amino acids. The CDR3 loop reads CASSWTMYTGELFF. As DNA, the CDR3 is TGTGCCAGCAGCTGGACAATGTACACCGGGGAGCTGTTTTTT.

This clone was found once. This CDR3 is CASSIWRAGGDTQYF. CDR3 DNA: TGTGCCAGTAGTATATGGCGAGCGGGGGGAGATACGCAGTATTTT. The chain has TRBV19 and TRBJ2-3; TRBD2 aligns across 9 bases. V dropped 2 bases and J dropped 5; count of bases not matched to a gene: 5. CDR3 length: 15 amino acids. The germline V gene encodes CDR1 LNHDA and CDR2 SQIVND (reference sequence).

This clone was detected once. V is TRBV2 and J is TRBJ1-3, with D unclear. The CDR3 totals 15 residues. The V end lost 8 bases, the J end lost 4 bases, and 18 bases lay between the germline ends. Germline V gives CDR1 SNHLY, CDR2 FYNNEI. The CDR3 protein is CASPRREGSGNTIYF. The CDR3 nucleotides are TGTGCCAGCCCCCGCCGGGAAGGCTCCGGAAACACCATATATTTT.

This rearrangement joins TRBV5-1 to TRBJ2-7; weak D call: TRBD2 (5 bases). V was shortened by 4 bases and J by 2 bases, with 19 bases between the two germline ends. In germline, CDR1 is SGHRS, CDR2 YFSETQ. CDR3 length equals 16 residues. The CDR3 DNA is TGCGCCAGCAGCAGACCCTCGAGGGCGGATCCCTACGAGCAGTACTTC. Its protein is CASSRPSRADPYEQYF.

This rearrangement joins TRBV10-3 to TRBJ2-7; 8 positions match TRBD1. The CDR3 is 14 amino acids. Germline CDR1 and CDR2: ENHRY and SYGVKD. The V and J ends lost 6 bases and 1 base, in that order; junction bases with no gene match: 5. The CDR3 spells CAIRGTGVSYEQYF. The DNA for the CDR3 is TGTGCCATCAGAGGGACAGGTGTTTCCTACGAGCAGTACTTC.

The chain uses TRBV19 and TRBJ2-7; unclear D gene. V lost 2 bases to trimming and J lost 2 bases, with 16 bases between them. CDR3 length equals 16 residues. CDR1 and CDR2 (germline): LNHDA, SQIVND (reference sequence). The CDR3 region is CASSIPRSAGPYEQYF. For the CDR3, the DNA is TGTGCCAGTAGTATACCACGCTCGGCCGGCCCCTACGAGCAGTACTTC.

The chain has TRBV7-9 and TRBJ2-1; D unresolved. The CDR3 is made up of 15 amino acids. Trimming pared 0 bases from V and 7 bases from J, leaving 13 bases between. Germline CDR1 SEHNR, CDR2 FQNEAQ (reference sequence). In DNA, the CDR3 is TGTGCCAGCAGCTTAGCGCTACCCCTTGGGAATGAGCAGTTCTTC. Protein product: CASSLALPLGNEQFF.

V usage is TRBV4-3 and J usage is TRBJ2-1; 9 bases match TRBD1. Germline-derived CDR1 and CDR2 are LGHNA and YSLEER. The CDR3 is made up of 16 amino acids. J gave up 4 bases and V 3 bases, and 7 bases lay outside the gene matches. This CDR3 reads CASSQVDRGSYNEQFF. The CDR3 bases are TGCGCCAGCAGCCAGGTAGACAGGGGGAGTTACAATGAGCAGTTCTTC.

This chain joins TRBV12-5 and TRBJ1-2, with D possibly matching TRBD1 (6 bases). Germline V lookup: CDR1 LGHNT, CDR2 FRNRAP. The CDR3 has 13 residues. V lost 1 base and J 4 bases, leaving 7 bases between the germline ends. The chain's CDR3 is CASGLGDTYGYTF. CDR3 nucleotides: TGTGCTAGTGGTTTGGGGGACACCTATGGCTACACCTTC.

A word on this clone: This specimen includes other DNA sequences encoding the same CDR3. This chain connects TRBV6-1 to TRBJ2-7, with 8 bases that match TRBD1. Per germline, CDR1 MNHNS and CDR2 SASEGT. The junction had 4 bases not matched to a gene; V was cut back by 8 bases and J by 1 base. CDR3 length: 13 residues. The CDR3 DNA reads TGTGCCAGCGACCGGGACAGGTCCTACGAGCAGTACTTC. Translated, it gives CASDRDRSYEQYF.

This chain uses TRBV7-8 with TRBJ1-1; tentative D call: TRBD1 (5 bases). The CDR3 is 19 residues long. V was trimmed by 2 bases and J by 1 base, leaving 23 bases between them. The germline gives CDR1 SGHVS, CDR2 FQNEAQ. CDR3 protein: CASSLWRAQAGRGNTEAFF. CDR3 bases: TGTGCCAGCAGCTTATGGAGGGCACAGGCTGGTAGGGGGAACACTGAAGCTTTCTTT.

The rearrangement links TRBV5-6 to TRBJ2-7; D remains unclear. Trimming took off 2 bases at V and 0 bases at J, with 6 bases between the two ends. The CDR3 totals 13 residues. Germline V gene data show CDR1 as SGHDT and CDR2 as YYEEEE. The CDR3 spells CASSFRASYEQYF. The CDR3 DNA is TGTGCCAGCAGCTTTCGGGCCTCCTACGAGCAGTACTTC.